This TCR beta chain stems from a study of T cell clones after liver transplantation. Across the study: Liver transplant recipients had immunosuppression withdrawal attempted within 2 years.

The data were produced by immunoSEQ multiplex PCR, yet TCRdb's version contains in-frame clones alone and is incomplete. The sample contains 65,000 to 85,000 clones, 84% of which appear only once. The length of the CDR3 is 14 residues. Germline loops: CDR1 LNHDA, CDR2 SQIVND (reference sequence). Between the trimmed V and J ends, which lost 4 bases and 3 bases, there was a span of 9 bases. There are a few counts of this clone. The chain links TRBV19 to TRBJ2-2; D is possibly TRBD1 (6 bases). Sequences were derived from CD4+ T cells from blood, sampled around 48 months after liver transplant. This TCR was recovered from a human patient who received a liver transplant. Some of these T cells may belong to the graft donor. CDR3 DNA sequence: TGTGCCAGTAGTACAGGACAGTACACCGGGGAGCTGTTTTTT. Amino acids: CASSTGQYTGELFF.